A single sample is the source of the 19 T cell receptor beta chains below, sequenced in a study of shared clonotypes between healthy human individuals. The table came from immunoSEQ multiplex PCR; TCRdb's copy has only in-frame clones and leaves some out. There are some 1.5 million clones in the sample; about 96% occur only once, and about 1% lies in the top ten. Material: naive CD4+ T cells sorted from blood. Subset specified: CD45RA+ positively selected. The origin of the receptors is a young man in good health.

This chain links TRBV6-5 with TRBJ2-7; TRBD1 or TRBD2 may be the D gene (5 bases each). The CDR3 has 14 amino acids. Germline assignment: CDR1 MNHEY and CDR2 SVGAGI. V lost 4 bases and J lost 9, with 19 bases in between. In DNA, the CDR3 is TGTGCCAGCAGTTGGGACCGTGGTACGATTTTGCAGTACTTC. Amino acids: CASSWDRGTILQYF.

The chain recombines TRBV5-6 with TRBJ1-2, with 8 bases identical to TRBD1. Germline V gene lookup returns CDR1 SGHDT and CDR2 YYEEEE. J gave up 4 bases and V 8 bases, and 13 bases lay outside the gene matches. The CDR3 is 15 amino acids. The DNA for the CDR3 is TGTGCCAGTTCGGCTCTGACAGGGGTGGTCTATGGCTACACCTTC. Amino acids: CASSALTGVVYGYTF.

The chain carries TRBV7-9 and TRBJ1-4; D perhaps matches TRBD1 (5 bases). The CDR3 spans 15 residues. V was cut by 1 base and J by 4 bases, with 10 bases left in between. CDR1 is SEHNR, CDR2 FQNEAQ, per germline (reference sequence). The chain's CDR3 is CASSLGGRHNEKLFF. The CDR3 DNA reads TGTGCCAGCAGCTTAGGGGGACGGCATAATGAAAAACTGTTTTTT.

The gene calls are TRBV5-1 and TRBJ1-1, with 7 bases lining up with TRBD1. This CDR3 is built from 15 residues. Germline V gives CDR1 SGHRS, CDR2 YFSETQ. J gave up 0 bases and V 4 bases, and 6 bases lay outside the gene matches. For the CDR3, the DNA is TGCGCCAGCAGCAAAACCGGGACAGTGAACACTGAAGCTTTCTTT. It translates to CASSKTGTVNTEAFF.

The genes are TRBV6-6 and TRBJ2-7, with D possibly matching TRBD1 (6 bases). Per the germline V gene, CDR1 is MNHNY and CDR2 is SVGAGI (reference sequence). V shed 7 bases and J shed 1 base, with 11 bases lying between them. The CDR3 contains 13 residues. The CDR3, as DNA: TGTGCCAGCACCCAACAGGGATCCTACGAGCAGTACTTC. Translation gives CASTQQGSYEQYF.

V usage is TRBV2 and J usage is TRBJ2-7; TRBD1 matches 10 bases. The V gene end was trimmed by 3 bases and the J gene end by 3 bases; junction bases not matched to a gene: 11. This CDR3 is built from 17 residues. Per the germline V gene, CDR1 is SNHLY and CDR2 is FYNNEI. In nucleotides, the CDR3 is TGTGCCAGCAGTGATTGGGGGACAGGGGCCACCGTCTACGAGCAGTACTTC. It specifies CASSDWGTGATVYEQYF.

The chain recombines TRBV7-9 with TRBJ1-5; 9 positions agree with TRBD1. The CDR3 is 16 amino acids. V dropped 5 bases and J dropped 6; count of bases not matched to a gene: 11. CDR1 is SEHNR and CDR2 is FQNEAQ in the germline V gene (reference sequence). The CDR3 is CASSPGTGNRGQPQHF. The CDR3 DNA follows: TGTGCCAGCAGCCCCGGGACAGGGAATCGGGGTCAGCCCCAGCATTTT.

The gene calls are TRBV30 and TRBJ2-1; TRBD2 is a possible D gene (5 bases). Germline CDR1 is GTSNPN and CDR2 is SVGIG (reference sequence). The CDR3 has 15 amino acids. Trimming removed 3 bases from V and 4 bases from J, with 16 bases in between. The CDR3 bases are TGTGCCTGGAGAACCGGGATGGGAAGGTACAATGAGCAGTTCTTC. This translates into CAWRTGMGRYNEQFF.

CDR3 region: CASSLGAGGGQPQHF. Here the CDR3 DNA reads TGTGCCAGCAGCTTAGGGGCCGGAGGGGGTCAGCCCCAGCATTTT. This sequence joins TRBV7-8 and TRBJ1-5, with D perhaps matching TRBD1 (6 bases). The CDR3 totals 15 residues. Per germline, CDR1 SGHVS and CDR2 FQNEAQ. The ends were cut back, 1 base at V and 6 bases at J, with 13 bases in the middle. The full variable domain, rest sourced from reference TRBV7-8 and TRBJ1-5, is GAGVSQSPRYKVAKRGQDVALRCDPISGHVSLFWYQQALGQGPEFLTYFQNEAQLDKSGLPSDRFFAERPEGSVSTLKIQRTQQEDSAVYLCASSLGAGGGQPQHFGDGTRLSIL.

The chain couples TRBV14 to TRBJ2-1; 11 bases map to TRBD2. CDR3 size: 17 residues. The ends lost 2 bases at V and 5 bases at J; junction bases unmatched: 8. The germline V gene encodes CDR1 SGHDN and CDR2 FVKESK. The CDR3, as DNA: TGTGCCAGCAGCCAAATAACTAGCGGGAGCCCTCACAATGAGCAGTTCTTC. Protein product: CASSQITSGSPHNEQFF.

The CDR3 DNA reads TGTGCCAGCAGCCCCGAGACCAGACTCCGTCCCCTGAACACTGAAGCTTTCTTT. As protein: CASSPETRLRPLNTEAFF. The chain couples TRBV5-4 to TRBJ1-1; no clear D. Germline loops: CDR1 SGHNT, CDR2 YYREEE (reference sequence). The CDR3 consists of 18 residues. V lost 4 bases and J lost 0, with 22 bases in between.

Of note for this clone: This specimen includes other DNA sequences encoding the same CDR3. The chain employs TRBV6-5 and TRBJ2-7; 12 nucleotides line up with TRBD2. Per germline, CDR1 MNHEY and CDR2 SVGAGI. The CDR3 has 15 amino acids. Trimming removed 4 bases from V and 0 bases from J; junction bases left unmatched: 1. The CDR3 reads CASSSTSGGSYEQYF. The CDR3 region has the DNA TGTGCCAGCAGTTCGACTAGCGGGGGCTCCTACGAGCAGTACTTC.

The rearrangement links TRBV2 to TRBJ2-1; D may correspond to TRBD1 or TRBD2 (5 bases each). Germline-derived CDR1 and CDR2 are SNHLY and FYNNEI. Trimming took 6 bases from V and 4 from J, leaving 13 bases between them. The CDR3 length is 14 residues. The CDR3 reads CASREAGFYNEQFF. The DNA of the CDR3 is TGTGCCAGCAGGGAGGCAGGGTTTTACAATGAGCAGTTCTTC.

This clone has a single count. The chain combines TRBV9 with TRBJ2-3; D unclear. V was cut by 4 bases and J by 5 bases, with 14 bases left in between. Looked up from germline, CDR1 is SGDLS and CDR2 is YYNGEE. The CDR3 sequence is 14 residues long. Here the CDR3 DNA reads TGTGCCAGCAGCCCGCGCGGAGTACTAGATACGCAGTATTTT. Its protein product is CASSPRGVLDTQYF.

This sequence joins TRBV13 and TRBJ2-7, with 8 nucleotides matching TRBD2. This CDR3 region has 15 residues. From germline, CDR1 is PRHDT and CDR2 FYEKMQ (reference sequence). V lost 1 base to trimming and J lost 3 bases; unmatched junction nucleotides: 5. The CDR3 region has the DNA TGTGCCAGCAGCTTAGTTGCGGGAGGTATCTACGAGCAGTACTTC. This codes for CASSLVAGGIYEQYF.

V is TRBV25-1 and J is TRBJ2-3; 7 bases are a match to TRBD2. The CDR3 consists of 15 residues. CDR1 and CDR2 (germline): MGHDK, SYGVNS. The J segment lost 2 bases and the V segment lost 1 base, leaving 3 bases of the junction unmatched. The CDR3 loop is CASSEWEGFTDTQYF. The CDR3 region has the DNA TGTGCCAGCAGTGAATGGGAGGGTTTCACAGATACGCAGTATTTT.

The J gene is TRBJ2-7, the V gene TRBV7-3, with 7 bases lining up with TRBD1. Germline CDR1 SGHTA, CDR2 FQGTGA. The junction had 11 bases not matched to a gene; V was cut back by 5 bases and J by 4 bases. This CDR3 has 15 amino acids. CDR3 nucleotides: TGTGCCAGCAGCACGAGGTCGGGGACAGAATACGAGCAGTACTTC. Translating gives CASSTRSGTEYEQYF.

The rearrangement uses TRBV9 and TRBJ1-2, with TRBD1 identical over 7 bases. With V trimmed by 2 bases and J by 4 bases, 5 bases remained unmatched. Germline CDR1 is SGDLS and CDR2 is YYNGEE. The CDR3 runs 14 residues. CDR3 coding DNA: TGTGCCAGCAGCGTTACCGGGACAGCCTATGGCTACACCTTC. The encoded protein is CASSVTGTAYGYTF.

This chain joins TRBV5-4 and TRBJ2-1, with 7 bases that match TRBD2. The CDR3 runs to 15 residues. The germline gives CDR1 SGHNT, CDR2 YYREEE (reference sequence). The V gene end was trimmed by 4 bases and the J gene end by 5 bases; junction bases not matched to a gene: 9. The CDR3 bases are TGTGCCAGCAGCGTCCCTAGCGGAGCTAACAATGAGCAGTTCTTC. Translating gives CASSVPSGANNEQFF.